The rows below give T cell receptor beta chains drawn from one sample of a study of T-cell reconstitution after alpha-beta-depleted transplantation in children. Each CDR3 protein is one row after TCRdb ran MiXCR on the PCR reads. The top ten clones hold 6.9% of a sample with around 93,000 distinct CDR3 sequences, roughly 7.7% of them seen once. The input for sequencing was PBMCs from the stem cell graft donor, taken from the stem cell graft. These receptors were taken from a human donor who donated a stem cell graft to a child with congenital amegakaryocytic thrombocytopenia. CDR3s include the opening cysteine and the closing phenylalanine or tryptophan. Each record gives: clone size, V gene, J gene, D gene, CDR3 DNA, CDR3 protein. A D gene is named only where the DNA matches it firmly. The size field is filled for only some rows; it gives once, few, many or a size class.

clone_size: many; v_call: TRBV20-1; j_call: TRBJ1-2; d_call: .; cdr3_nt: TGCAGTGCTAGATCCTCATGGGGGGACCGCGGTGGCTACACCTTC; cdr3_aa: CSARSSWGDRGGYTF
clone_size: .; v_call: TRBV11-2; j_call: TRBJ2-4; d_call: .; cdr3_nt: TGTGCCAGCAGCCCCCGCGGGTTCCAAATTCTAGCCAAAAACATTCAGTACTTC; cdr3_aa: CASSPRGFQILAKNIQYF
clone_size: many; v_call: TRBV12-3/TRBV12-4; j_call: TRBJ2-1; d_call: .; cdr3_nt: TGTGCCAGCAGTTTAGCGGCCGTCTCGACAAATGAGCAGTTCTTC; cdr3_aa: CASSLAAVSTNEQFF
clone_size: many; v_call: TRBV6-5; j_call: TRBJ2-1; d_call: .; cdr3_nt: TGTGCCAGCAGTTACGGCTCTGAGCAGTTCTTC; cdr3_aa: CASSYGSEQFF
clone_size: many; v_call: TRBV5-4; j_call: TRBJ2-2; d_call: .; cdr3_nt: TGTGCCAGCAGCTCGGATACCGGGCCGGTGTCCGGCGGGGAGCTGTTTTTT; cdr3_aa: CASSSDTGPVSGGELFF
clone_size: many; v_call: TRBV12-3/TRBV12-4; j_call: TRBJ2-1; d_call: TRBD2; cdr3_nt: TGTGCCAGCAGCCTGGGGGGGACTTCCTACAATGAGCAGTTCTTC; cdr3_aa: CASSLGGTSYNEQFF
clone_size: .; v_call: TRBV5-1; j_call: TRBJ1-1; d_call: .; cdr3_nt: TGCGCCAGCAGCGTAACAGCGACCACTGAAGCTTTCTTT; cdr3_aa: CASSVTATTEAFF
clone_size: few; v_call: TRBV11-2; j_call: TRBJ2-3; d_call: .; cdr3_nt: TGTGCCAGCAGCTTAGATTTTACAGATACGCAGTATTTT; cdr3_aa: CASSLDFTDTQYF
clone_size: many; v_call: TRBV20-1; j_call: TRBJ2-5; d_call: .; cdr3_nt: TGCAGTGCTAGAACCCAAGAGACCCAGTACTTC; cdr3_aa: CSARTQETQYF
clone_size: many; v_call: TRBV5-1; j_call: TRBJ2-2; d_call: .; cdr3_nt: TGCGCCAGCAGCTTGAATTGGATGGACGGGGAGCTGTTTTTT; cdr3_aa: CASSLNWMDGELFF
clone_size: few; v_call: TRBV30; j_call: TRBJ2-4; d_call: .; cdr3_nt: TGTGCCTGGAGTGACTGGAGAGGGGGGGCTAAAAACATTCAGTACTTC; cdr3_aa: CAWSDWRGGAKNIQYF
clone_size: .; v_call: TRBV2; j_call: TRBJ1-1; d_call: TRBD1; cdr3_nt: TGTGCCAGCAGTGAGGACAGGAGAGAGACTGAAGCTTTCTTT; cdr3_aa: CASSEDRRETEAFF
clone_size: many; v_call: TRBV7-2; j_call: TRBJ1-6; d_call: .; cdr3_nt: TGTGCCAGCAGCCCCCCACAGGGTTCGGGTTCACCCCTCCACTTT; cdr3_aa: CASSPPQGSGSPLHF
clone_size: many; v_call: TRBV5-1; j_call: TRBJ1-6; d_call: .; cdr3_nt: TGCGCCAGCAGCTTGAGGGGGGAGCGCAGTAATTCACCCCTCCACTTT; cdr3_aa: CASSLRGERSNSPLHF
clone_size: many; v_call: TRBV12-3/TRBV12-4; j_call: TRBJ1-5; d_call: TRBD1; cdr3_nt: TGTGCCAGCAGTTTCGGCCCGGGAGGGGGCCCTCAGCCCCAGCATTTT; cdr3_aa: CASSFGPGGGPQPQHF
clone_size: many; v_call: TRBV9; j_call: TRBJ2-1; d_call: .; cdr3_nt: TGTGCCAGCAGCGTAGTGAAGACTAGCTCCTACAATGAGCAGTTCTTC; cdr3_aa: CASSVVKTSSYNEQFF
clone_size: many; v_call: TRBV5-1; j_call: TRBJ2-1; d_call: .; cdr3_nt: TGCGCCAGCAGCTTGAGCCCCATCGGCTACAATGAGCAGTTCTTC; cdr3_aa: CASSLSPIGYNEQFF
clone_size: .; v_call: TRBV29-1; j_call: TRBJ2-5; d_call: .; cdr3_nt: TGCAGCGTTGATTTACAGCTCCAAGAGACCCAGTACTTC; cdr3_aa: CSVDLQLQETQYF
clone_size: many; v_call: TRBV10-3; j_call: TRBJ1-2; d_call: TRBD1; cdr3_nt: TGTGCCATCAGTGTTCGGACAGGGGGGGTTGGCTACACCTTC; cdr3_aa: CAISVRTGGVGYTF
clone_size: .; v_call: TRBV12-3/TRBV12-4; j_call: TRBJ1-4; d_call: .; cdr3_nt: TGTGCCAGCAGTTCCCTTGGGCCGACTAATGAAAAACTGTTTTTT; cdr3_aa: CASSSLGPTNEKLFF
clone_size: many; v_call: TRBV6-2/TRBV6-3; j_call: TRBJ2-3; d_call: .; cdr3_nt: TGTGCCAGCAGTTACGAACCAGGGGTGGATACGCAGTATTTT; cdr3_aa: CASSYEPGVDTQYF
clone_size: many; v_call: TRBV6-1; j_call: TRBJ1-3; d_call: .; cdr3_nt: TGTGCCAGCGCCTACCACAACCCCCCTGGAAACACCATATATTTT; cdr3_aa: CASAYHNPPGNTIYF
clone_size: many; v_call: TRBV24-1; j_call: TRBJ2-2; d_call: .; cdr3_nt: TGTGCCACCAGGGGAACAGGGAGATACGGGGAGCTGTTTTTT; cdr3_aa: CATRGTGRYGELFF
clone_size: many; v_call: TRBV20-1; j_call: TRBJ1-5; d_call: .; cdr3_nt: TGCAGTGCTAGTCCCGGGGGAGGGGCGGTTAGCAATCAGCCCCAGCATTTT; cdr3_aa: CSASPGGGAVSNQPQHF
clone_size: many; v_call: TRBV7-2; j_call: TRBJ2-1; d_call: .; cdr3_nt: TGTGCCAGCAGCACTACGTATGAGCAGTTCTTC; cdr3_aa: CASSTTYEQFF
clone_size: many; v_call: TRBV5-1; j_call: TRBJ2-1; d_call: TRBD2; cdr3_nt: TGCGCCAGCAGCCCACGGACTAGCCTCTCCTACAATGAGCAGTTCTTC; cdr3_aa: CASSPRTSLSYNEQFF
clone_size: many; v_call: TRBV7-7; j_call: TRBJ2-1; d_call: TRBD1; cdr3_nt: TGTGCCAGCAGTACCGGGACAGGGATGGTCAATGAGCAGTTCTTC; cdr3_aa: CASSTGTGMVNEQFF
clone_size: many; v_call: TRBV5-1; j_call: TRBJ2-1; d_call: TRBD2; cdr3_nt: TGCGCCAGCAGCTTGGCCTCTAGCGGTCACAATGAGCAGTTCTTC; cdr3_aa: CASSLASSGHNEQFF
clone_size: many; v_call: TRBV18; j_call: TRBJ2-7; d_call: .; cdr3_nt: TGTGCCAGCTCAGATGACGCGGTTCGCAACGAGCAGTACTTC; cdr3_aa: CASSDDAVRNEQYF
clone_size: few; v_call: TRBV28; j_call: TRBJ2-7; d_call: TRBD1; cdr3_nt: TGTGCCAGCAGTGCCGGCTATCGGGACAGGAAAAAGGACTACGAGCAGTACTTC; cdr3_aa: CASSAGYRDRKKDYEQYF
clone_size: few; v_call: TRBV27; j_call: TRBJ2-7; d_call: TRBD2; cdr3_nt: TGTGCCAGCAGCCCGGGACTAGCGGGACCTTGGGTGGAGCAGTACTTC; cdr3_aa: CASSPGLAGPWVEQYF
clone_size: many; v_call: TRBV12-3/TRBV12-4; j_call: TRBJ1-2; d_call: .; cdr3_nt: TGTGCCAGCAGTTTGTTCGGGGGGGGGTCTGGCTACACCTTC; cdr3_aa: CASSLFGGGSGYTF
clone_size: .; v_call: TRBV12-3/TRBV12-4; j_call: TRBJ2-7; d_call: TRBD2; cdr3_nt: TGTGCCAGCAGCCCCGGGACTAGCGCTTTCTCCTACGAGCAGTACTTC; cdr3_aa: CASSPGTSAFSYEQYF
clone_size: few; v_call: TRBV15; j_call: TRBJ1-3; d_call: TRBD1; cdr3_nt: TGTGCCACCAGCCAAAACAGGGGAGGTCCGATATATTTT; cdr3_aa: CATSQNRGGPIYF
clone_size: .; v_call: TRBV28; j_call: TRBJ1-5; d_call: .; cdr3_nt: TGTGCCAGCAGGTTGGACAGCAATCAGCCCCAGCATTTT; cdr3_aa: CASRLDSNQPQHF
clone_size: many; v_call: TRBV20-1; j_call: TRBJ2-2; d_call: .; cdr3_nt: TGCAGTGCGCCAGCGCCGGGACGACCGAACACCGGGGAGCTGTTTTTT; cdr3_aa: CSAPAPGRPNTGELFF
clone_size: many; v_call: TRBV6-2/TRBV6-3; j_call: TRBJ2-7; d_call: .; cdr3_nt: TGTGCCAGCAGTTACCTTATGAGCTCCTACGAGCAGTACTTC; cdr3_aa: CASSYLMSSYEQYF
clone_size: many; v_call: TRBV28; j_call: TRBJ2-2; d_call: .; cdr3_nt: TGTGCCAGCAGTTTATCTGGCAACACCGGGGAGCTGTTTTTT; cdr3_aa: CASSLSGNTGELFF
clone_size: many; v_call: TRBV6-5; j_call: TRBJ1-3; d_call: .; cdr3_nt: TGTGCCAGCAGTTACTCGATAGCGGCTCTCTCTGGAAACACCATATATTTT; cdr3_aa: CASSYSIAALSGNTIYF
clone_size: many; v_call: TRBV10-3; j_call: TRBJ1-5; d_call: TRBD1; cdr3_nt: TGTGCCATCAGTGAAAGAGGAGGGGGCGCCGGACAGCCCCAGCATTTT; cdr3_aa: CAISERGGGAGQPQHF
clone_size: many; v_call: TRBV20-1; j_call: TRBJ1-2; d_call: .; cdr3_nt: TGCAGTGCTCCCGTCAGGGGATATAACTATGGCTACACCTTC; cdr3_aa: CSAPVRGYNYGYTF
clone_size: .; v_call: TRBV18; j_call: TRBJ2-1; d_call: .; cdr3_nt: TGTGCCAGCTCACCTGGGGGTGGGGATGAGCAGTTCTTC; cdr3_aa: CASSPGGGDEQFF
clone_size: many; v_call: TRBV5-1; j_call: TRBJ2-5; d_call: .; cdr3_nt: TGCGCCAGCAGCTTGGCCGAAGGAGAGACCCAGTACTTC; cdr3_aa: CASSLAEGETQYF
clone_size: many; v_call: TRBV7-2; j_call: TRBJ2-1; d_call: .; cdr3_nt: TGTGCCAGCAGTCCCTTAGGCGGGGTCTCCTACAATGAGCAGTTCTTC; cdr3_aa: CASSPLGGVSYNEQFF
clone_size: .; v_call: TRBV20-1; j_call: TRBJ2-7; d_call: TRBD2; cdr3_nt: TGCAGTGCTAGGCCCCCCGGGGGGGCCGCGGTTTACGAGCAGTACTTC; cdr3_aa: CSARPPGGAAVYEQYF
clone_size: .; v_call: TRBV27; j_call: TRBJ1-5; d_call: TRBD1; cdr3_nt: TGTGCCAGCAGTTTATCGGGCAGGGGGCTAAGGGGTAACAATCAGCCCCAGCATTTT; cdr3_aa: CASSLSGRGLRGNNQPQHF
clone_size: many; v_call: TRBV5-1; j_call: TRBJ2-3; d_call: TRBD2; cdr3_nt: TGCGCCAGCAGCCTCCGCGGCGGGGGGACGGCAGATACGCAGTATTTT; cdr3_aa: CASSLRGGGTADTQYF
clone_size: .; v_call: TRBV7-2; j_call: TRBJ2-7; d_call: TRBD1; cdr3_nt: TGTGCCAGCAGCTTAGCGCAGGGGGCGATCTACGAGCAGTACTTC; cdr3_aa: CASSLAQGAIYEQYF